This T cell receptor beta chain was recovered during a study of blood T cell repertoires in COVID-19. Background on the study: Spain, Italy and the United States supplied samples that represented acute and convalescent COVID-19. PBMCs, B-cell-depleted T cells, or T cells provided the cDNA or gDNA that made up the material.

V dropped 0 bases and J dropped 5 bases, with 15 bases sitting between them. The CDR3 extends over 15 amino acids. CDR1 is SGDLS, CDR2 YYNGEE, per germline. Authors' analysis steps: Reference gene primer amplification in the assay estimated nucleated cell counts. The method was immunoSEQ multiplex PCR; TCRdb's version includes in-frame clones alone and lacks a portion of them. V and J calls and clone size follow that table, whereas D and trimming were derived from the DNA. The sample has 52,000 or so clones; about nine tenths are singletons. V usage is TRBV9 and J usage is TRBJ2-7; D might be TRBD1 (5 bases). This clonotype originated in a human donor in a cohort sampled during active COVID-19. Sequenced input: peripheral blood. This chain's CDR3 is CASSVGTGKGDEQYF. The CDR3 DNA reads as TGTGCCAGCAGCGTAGGAACAGGAAAGGGTGACGAGCAGTACTTC.